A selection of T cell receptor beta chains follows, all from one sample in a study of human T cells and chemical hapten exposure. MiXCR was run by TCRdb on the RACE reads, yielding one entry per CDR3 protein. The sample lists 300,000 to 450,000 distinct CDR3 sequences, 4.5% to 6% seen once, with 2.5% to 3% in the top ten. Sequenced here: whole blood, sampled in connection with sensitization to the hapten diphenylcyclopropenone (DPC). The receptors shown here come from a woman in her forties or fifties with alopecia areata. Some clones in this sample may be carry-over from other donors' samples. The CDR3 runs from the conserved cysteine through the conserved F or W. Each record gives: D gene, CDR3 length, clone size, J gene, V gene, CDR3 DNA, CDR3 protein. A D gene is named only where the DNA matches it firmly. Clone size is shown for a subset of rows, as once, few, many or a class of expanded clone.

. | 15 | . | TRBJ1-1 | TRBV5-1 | TGCGCCAGCGCTTTCTACGGAGGGACGAACACTGAAGCTTTCTTT | CASAFYGGTNTEAFF
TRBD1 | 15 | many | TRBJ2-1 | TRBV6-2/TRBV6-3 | TGTGCCAGCAGCCCCGACAGGGGATGGGCAAATGAGCAGTTCTTC | CASSPDRGWANEQFF
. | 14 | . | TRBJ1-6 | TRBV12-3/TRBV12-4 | TGTGCCAGCAGTTTAGAGTCTAACTTCTCACCCCTCCACTTT | CASSLESNFSPLHF
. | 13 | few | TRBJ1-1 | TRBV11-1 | TGTGCCAGCAGCACACCGCCCGGCACTGAAGCTTTCTTT | CASSTPPGTEAFF
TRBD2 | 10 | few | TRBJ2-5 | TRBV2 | TGTGCCACCGGGGGGAAGACCCAGTACTTC | CATGGKTQYF
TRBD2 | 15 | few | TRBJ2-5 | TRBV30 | TGTGCCTCCGCCGCGGGAGGGTCTTTCCAAGAGACCCAGTACTTC | CASAAGGSFQETQYF
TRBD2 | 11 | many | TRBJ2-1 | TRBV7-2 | TGTGCCAGCAGCTTCGGACTAGATCAGTTCTTC | CASSFGLDQFF
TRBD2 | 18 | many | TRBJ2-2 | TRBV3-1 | TGTGCCAGCAGCCAAGTAGCGGGGGGGCCCTCGAACACCGGGGAGCTGTTTTTT | CASSQVAGGPSNTGELFF
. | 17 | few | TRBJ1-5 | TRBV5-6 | TGTGCCAGCAGCTTGGGACCCTCGTTTGTGAACAATCAGCCCCAGCATTTT | CASSLGPSFVNNQPQHF
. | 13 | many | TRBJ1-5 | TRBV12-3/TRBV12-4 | TGTGCCAGCAGTTTTGGCGGCAATCAGCCCCAGCATTTT | CASSFGGNQPQHF
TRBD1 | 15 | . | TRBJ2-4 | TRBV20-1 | TGCAGTGCTAGAGAAGGACAGGGAGGTAAAAACATTCAGTACTTC | CSAREGQGGKNIQYF
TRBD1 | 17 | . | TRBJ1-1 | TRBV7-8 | TGTGCCAGCAGCTTCAGGCGTCCCTCTACAGGGGATACTGAAGCTTTCTTT | CASSFRRPSTGDTEAFF
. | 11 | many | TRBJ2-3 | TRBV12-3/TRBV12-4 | TGTGCCAGCACTCCCACAGATACGCAGTATTTT | CASTPTDTQYF
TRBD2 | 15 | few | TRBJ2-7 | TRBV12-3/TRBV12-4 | TGTGCCAGCAGTCCCCCAAAAGCGGGAGTGGGCGAGCAGTACTTC | CASSPPKAGVGEQYF
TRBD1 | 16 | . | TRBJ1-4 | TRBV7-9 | TGTGCCAGCAGCATGACTCCGGGACAGAGGGAGGAAAAACTGTTTTTT | CASSMTPGQREEKLFF